Below are 20 T cell receptor beta chains sequenced from a single sample in a study of blood T cell repertoires in COVID-19 (dated by TCRdb to 2020 to 2022). Library preparation was by the immunoSEQ multiplex PCR assay. In TCRdb, the immuneACCESS table is reduced to in-frame sequences with V and J assigned. These tables do not hold every clone; where another copy was compared, an unresolved V gene accounts for under half, and the others remain unexplained. In all, the sample holds around 250,000 clones, and nearly 90% of those were seen once. Around 0.67% of the sample belongs to the ten largest clones. Specimen: peripheral blood. These receptors were taken from a human donor in a cohort sampled during active COVID-19.

The rearrangement links TRBV7-2 to TRBJ2-7; 13 positions agree with TRBD2. The germline V gene has CDR1 SGHTA and CDR2 FQGNSA. This CDR3 is 16 amino acids long. The V and J ends lost 1 base and 6 bases, in that order; junction bases with no gene match: 6. CDR3 nucleotides: TGTGCCAGCAGCTTAGATGGACTAGCGGGAGCTGTCGAGCAGTACTTC. Translated, it gives CASSLDGLAGAVEQYF.

This sequence joins TRBV3-1 (or the pseudogene TRBV3-2) and TRBJ2-7, with D tentatively TRBD2 (5 bases). Trimming left V 0 bases short and J 13 bases short, with 13 bases between. There are 12 residues in the CDR3. Looked up from germline, CDR1 is LGHDT and CDR2 is YNNKEL (reference sequence). The DNA of the CDR3 is TGTGCCAGCAGCCAAGATGTGAGGGCCATATACTTC. Protein sequence: CASSQDVRAIYF.

V and J are TRBV9 and TRBJ2-7; D is possibly TRBD2 (6 bases). V was trimmed by 0 bases and J by 0 bases, leaving 13 bases between them. Germline CDR1 and CDR2: SGDLS and YYNGEE. The CDR3 contains 16 residues. CDR3 amino acids: CASSVAGSGSSYEQYF. The CDR3, as DNA: TGTGCCAGCAGCGTAGCGGGTAGCGGTTCCTCCTACGAGCAGTACTTC.

V and J are TRBV19 and TRBJ1-4, with 10 bases fitting TRBD1. Trimming at V came to 8 bases and at J to 2 bases, leaving 5 bases not matched to a gene. CDR1 is LNHDA and CDR2 is SQIVND in the germline V gene (reference sequence). CDR3 length: 15 amino acids. CDR3 protein: CASGTGASTNEKLFF. Here the CDR3 DNA reads TGTGCCAGTGGGACAGGGGCGTCGACTAATGAAAAACTGTTTTTT.

The rearrangement uses TRBV5-1 and TRBJ2-3; 7 bases match TRBD1. After removal of 4 bases from V and 4 bases from J, the junction contained 3 bases not matched to a gene. The length of the CDR3 is 13 residues. CDR1 SGHRS and CDR2 YFSETQ come from the germline V gene. The CDR3 nucleotides read TGCGCCAGCAGCCCTGACAGGGCAGATACGCAGTATTTT. Translation: CASSPDRADTQYF.

CDR3 sequence reads: CASRWRGSGYEQYF. CDR3 DNA sequence: TGTGCCAGCAGATGGAGGGGAAGCGGCTACGAGCAGTACTTC. The J gene is TRBJ2-7, the V gene TRBV6-5; D might be TRBD2 (6 bases). V lost 6 bases and J lost 3, with 15 bases in between. The CDR3 totals 14 residues. CDR1 is MNHEY, CDR2 SVGAGI, per germline.

The chain has TRBV19 and TRBJ1-1; no definite D call. Germline values: CDR1 LNHDA, CDR2 SQIVND (reference sequence). V lost 6 bases to trimming and J lost 6 bases, with 14 bases between them. CDR3 length: 13 amino acids. This chain's CDR3 is CASSVGGLSEAFF. The CDR3 DNA reads as TGTGCCAGTAGCGTCGGCGGGCTGTCTGAAGCTTTCTTT.

This clone has more than one count but fewer than ten. This sequence joins TRBV5-6 and TRBJ2-7; the D is unclear. The CDR3 spans 12 residues. Trimming cost V 0 bases and J 7 bases, with 8 bases left between them. From germline, CDR1 is SGHDT and CDR2 YYEEEE. The CDR3 bases are TGTGCCAGCAGCTTGGGCAGGCTGGAGCAGTACTTC. This gives the protein CASSLGRLEQYF. Drawing the rest from reference TRBV5-6 and TRBJ2-7, the complete variable domain is DAGVTQSPTHLIKTRGQQVTLRCSPKSGHDTVSWYQQALGQGPQFIFQYYEEEERQRGNFPDRFSGHQFPNYSSELNVNALLLGDSALYLCASSLGRLEQYFGPGTRLTVT.

This chain joins TRBV19 and TRBJ2-7; 9 nucleotides line up with TRBD1. CDR1 is LNHDA, CDR2 SQIVND, per germline (reference sequence). CDR3 length: 13 residues. V gave up 7 bases and J gave up 5 bases; unmatched junction bases: 6. CDR3 bases: TGTGCCAGTACCAAACAGGGGGCGAACGAGCAGTACTTC. Translation gives CASTKQGANEQYF.

The rearrangement links TRBV6-2 or TRBV6-3 to TRBJ1-6, with TRBD1 identical over 7 bases. With 2 bases clipped from V and 6 bases from J, the junction kept 1 base outside the gene matches. This CDR3 has 14 amino acids. CDR1 MNHEY and CDR2 SVGEGT come from the germline V gene. The CDR3 loop reads CASSYRGPNSPLHF. For the CDR3, the DNA is TGTGCCAGCAGTTACAGGGGGCCTAATTCACCCCTCCACTTT.

V usage is TRBV6-5 and J usage is TRBJ1-4, with unresolved D. The CDR3 sequence is 13 residues long. Germline V lookup: CDR1 MNHEY, CDR2 SVGAGI. V lost 6 bases, J lost 8 bases, and 13 bases lay in between. Here the CDR3 reads CASRRSLGEKLFF. Written as DNA, the CDR3 is TGTGCCAGCAGACGGTCCCTGGGCGAAAAACTGTTTTTT.

J is TRBJ1-1 and V is TRBV7-6; 8 bases line up with TRBD1. The CDR3 length is 15 residues. The J segment lost 1 base and the V segment lost 5 bases, leaving 6 bases of the junction unmatched. Germline V gene data show CDR1 as SGHVS and CDR2 as FNYEAQ. Here the CDR3 reads CASSQGAAGNTEAFF. Written as DNA, the CDR3 is TGTGCCAGCAGCCAGGGGGCAGCTGGGAACACTGAAGCTTTCTTT.

This clone was seen a single time. The chain is built from TRBV6-4 and TRBJ2-7, with TRBD1 matching 7 bases. V trimming: 7 bases; J trimming: 4 bases; junction bases outside the gene matches: 7. CDR1 MRHNA and CDR2 SNTAGT come from the germline V gene. The CDR3 spans 13 residues. CDR3 in amino acids: CASNKGQRYEQYF. CDR3 DNA: TGTGCCAGCAACAAGGGACAGCGGTACGAGCAGTACTTC.

The chain links TRBV6-5 to TRBJ2-7; TRBD2 is a possible D gene (7 bases). This CDR3 comprises 14 residues. The germline CDR1 and CDR2 sequences are MNHEY and SVGAGI. Trimming left V 6 bases short and J 1 base short, with 13 bases between. The CDR3 loop reads CASRRGRISYEQYF. In nucleotides, the CDR3 is TGTGCCAGCAGGCGGGGGCGGATATCCTACGAGCAGTACTTC.

The J gene is TRBJ1-2, the V gene TRBV5-1; D is unclear. The CDR3 contains 16 residues. V was pared by 3 bases and J by 4 bases, with 19 bases between. Per the germline V gene, CDR1 is SGHRS and CDR2 is YFSETQ. This chain's CDR3 is CASSSPYSAVSYGYTF. The DNA of the CDR3 is TGCGCCAGCAGCTCCCCCTATTCAGCGGTATCCTATGGCTACACCTTC. Full variable domain (missing parts from reference TRBV5-1 and TRBJ1-2): KAGVTQTPRYLIKTRGQQVTLSCSPISGHRSVSWYQQTPGQGLQFLFEYFSETQRNKGNFPGRFSGRQFSNSRSEMNVSTLELGDSALYLCASSSPYSAVSYGYTFGSGTRLTVV.

The chain is built from TRBV27 and TRBJ1-2, with unresolved D. The CDR3 is 13 residues long. In germline, CDR1 is MNHEY, CDR2 SMNVEV (reference sequence). Trimming left V 6 bases short and J 2 bases short, with 10 bases between. CDR3 bases: TGTGCCAGCAGCCCCGGGTCCAACTATGGCTACACCTTC. Protein: CASSPGSNYGYTF.

The V gene is TRBV18, the J gene TRBJ1-2, with 9 bases lining up with TRBD1. Germline CDR1 KGHSH, CDR2 LQKENI. V trimming: 3 bases; J trimming: 6 bases; junction bases outside the gene matches: 5. The CDR3 has 14 amino acids. CDR3 DNA sequence: TGTGCCAGCTCACCCATGGACAGGGGAGATGGCTACACCTTC. It yields the protein CASSPMDRGDGYTF.

The chain uses TRBV5-5 and TRBJ1-1; 9 bases align to TRBD1. Germline-derived CDR1 and CDR2 are SGHKS and YYEKEE (reference sequence). The CDR3 is made up of 14 amino acids. V shed 4 bases and J 7 bases; nucleotides not matched to a gene: 8. As DNA, the CDR3 is TGTGCCAGCAGCACCCCGGACAGGGGAGGTGAAGCTTTCTTT. Translation gives CASSTPDRGGEAFF.

The V gene is TRBV5-1, the J gene TRBJ2-3, with 15 bases matching TRBD2. This CDR3 is built from 20 residues. Losses at the gene ends were 0 bases for V and 2 bases for J; bases not matched to a gene: 10. The V gene's germline CDR1 is SGHRS and CDR2 YFSETQ. CDR3 region: CASSLGVGTSGGPDTDTQYF. The CDR3 DNA follows: TGCGCCAGCAGCTTGGGAGTCGGGACTAGCGGGGGGCCGGACACAGATACGCAGTATTTT.

The chain couples TRBV4-3 to TRBJ2-1; 8 bases match TRBD2. The CDR3 covers 18 residues. With 0 bases clipped from V and 0 bases from J, the junction kept 7 bases outside the gene matches. In germline, CDR1 is LGHNA, CDR2 YSLEER. DNA of the CDR3: TGCGCCAGCAGCCAAGAGTCGGTAGCGGGGAGCTCCTACAATGAGCAGTTCTTC. It yields the protein CASSQESVAGSSYNEQFF.